This entry is about one T cell receptor (beta chain). This entry belongs to a study of T-cell reconstitution after alpha-beta-depleted transplantation in children. A TCRbeta library incorporating unique molecular identifiers was prepared. TCRdb recomputed calls from the PCR reads with MiXCR, one row per CDR3 protein. The data contain some 640,000 distinct CDR3 sequences, around a sixth of them seen just once; the ten biggest clones take up over 0.95%. V lost 10 bases and J lost 4; bases outside the gene matches: 7. Per the germline V gene, CDR1 is SNHLY and CDR2 is FYNNEI. The CDR3 is made up of 13 amino acids.

The sample in question was PBMCs from the stem cell graft donor, obtained from the stem cell graft. This chain links TRBV2 with TRBJ2-1; 7 positions agree with TRBD1. This receptor was taken from a human donor who donated a stem cell graft to a child with acute myeloid leukemia. This CDR3 reads CATSGTEYNEQFF. In DNA form, the CDR3 reads TGTGCCACCTCCGGGACAGAGTACAATGAGCAGTTCTTC. Using reference TRBV2 and TRBJ2-1 for the parts outside the CDR3, the full variable domain is EPEVTQTPSHQVTQMGQEVILRCVPISNHLYFYWYRQILGQKVEFLVSFYNNEISEKSEIFDDQFSVERPDGSNFTLKIRSTKLEDSAMYFCATSGTEYNEQFFGPGTRLTVL.